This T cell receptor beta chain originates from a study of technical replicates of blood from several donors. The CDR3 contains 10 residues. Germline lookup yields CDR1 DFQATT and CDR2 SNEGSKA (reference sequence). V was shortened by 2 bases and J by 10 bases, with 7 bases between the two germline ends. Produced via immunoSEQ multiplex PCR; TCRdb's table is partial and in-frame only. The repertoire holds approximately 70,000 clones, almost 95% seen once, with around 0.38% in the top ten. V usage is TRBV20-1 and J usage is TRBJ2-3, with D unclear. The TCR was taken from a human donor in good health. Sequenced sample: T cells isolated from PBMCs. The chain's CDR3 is CSARIEAQYF. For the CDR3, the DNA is TGCAGTGCTAGAATAGAGGCGCAGTATTTT.